This TCR beta chain stems from a study of cytomegalovirus exposure and HLA in healthy donors. A multiplex PCR was run with 60 Vbeta primers and 13 Jbeta primers. Clones were sequenced by immunoSEQ multiplex PCR, and TCRdb holds only the in-frame ones, with some missing. The sample consists of 130,000 or so clones, around four fifths of them appearing once. The sample comprised PBMCs. The sequence was obtained from a woman aged 40 to 50 in good health and CMV-seropositive.

The CDR3, as DNA: TGTGCCAGCAGCTTAAACAGGGGGAGGCAAGAGACCCAGTACTTC. Its translation is CASSLNRGRQETQYF. This chain joins TRBV7-8 and TRBJ2-5, with 8 bases lining up with TRBD1. CDR1 is SGHVS and CDR2 is FQNEAQ in the germline V gene. V was clipped by 2 bases and J by 2 bases; unmatched bases: 4. The CDR3 runs to 15 residues.